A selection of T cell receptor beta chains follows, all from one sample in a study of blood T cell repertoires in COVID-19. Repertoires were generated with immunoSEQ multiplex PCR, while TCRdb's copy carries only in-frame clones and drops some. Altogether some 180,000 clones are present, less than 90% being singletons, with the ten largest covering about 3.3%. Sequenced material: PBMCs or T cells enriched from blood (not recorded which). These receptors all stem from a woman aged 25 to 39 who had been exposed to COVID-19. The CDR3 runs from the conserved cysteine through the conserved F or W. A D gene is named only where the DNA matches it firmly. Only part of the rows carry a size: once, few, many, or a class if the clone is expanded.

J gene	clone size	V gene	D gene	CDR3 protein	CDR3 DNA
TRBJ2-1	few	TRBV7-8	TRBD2	CASRIGASGGAEQFF	TGTGCCAGCAGGATAGGAGCTAGCGGGGGAGCTGAGCAGTTCTTC
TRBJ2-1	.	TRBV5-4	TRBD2	CASSTGTSENEQFF	TGTGCCAGCAGCACAGGGACTAGCGAGAATGAGCAGTTCTTC
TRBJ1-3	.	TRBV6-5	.	CASSYGKGQFGNTIYF	TGTGCCAGCAGTTACGGGAAGGGGCAATTTGGAAACACCATATATTTT
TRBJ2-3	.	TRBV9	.	CASSARWGDRQYF	TGTGCCAGCAGCGCCCGTTGGGGGGATAGGCAGTATTTT
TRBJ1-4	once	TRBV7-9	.	CASFPEKLFF	TGTGCCAGCTTTCCGGAAAAACTGTTTTTT
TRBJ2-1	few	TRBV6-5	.	CASSYSMGGQLSEQFF	TGTGCCAGCAGTTACTCGATGGGGGGTCAACTTAGTGAGCAGTTCTTC
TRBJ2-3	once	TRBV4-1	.	CASSQGGKGYTDTQYF	TGCGCCAGCAGCCAAGGGGGTAAGGGGTACACAGATACGCAGTATTTT
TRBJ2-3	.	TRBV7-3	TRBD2	CASSEGGGTDTQYF	TGTGCCAGCAGCGAGGGAGGGGGCACAGATACGCAGTATTTT
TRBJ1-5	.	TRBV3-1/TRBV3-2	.	CASSQDVSNQPQHF	TGTGCCAGCAGCCAAGATGTCTCCAATCAGCCCCAGCATTTT
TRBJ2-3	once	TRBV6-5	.	CASRDRATDTQYF	TGTGCCAGCAGGGACAGAGCCACAGATACGCAGTATTTT
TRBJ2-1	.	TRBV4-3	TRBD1	CASSHRGPYNEQFF	TGCGCCAGCAGTCACAGGGGGCCCTACAATGAGCAGTTCTTC
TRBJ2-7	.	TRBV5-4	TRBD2	CASSLGLADSYEQYF	TGTGCCAGCAGCTTGGGGCTAGCGGACTCCTACGAGCAGTACTTC
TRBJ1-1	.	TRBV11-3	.	CASSSQGSNTEAFF	TGTGCCAGCAGCTCCCAGGGATCGAACACTGAAGCTTTCTTT
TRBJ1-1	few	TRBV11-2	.	CASSLVTAGMNTEAFF	TGTGCCAGCAGCTTAGTCACGGCGGGGATGAACACTGAAGCTTTCTTT
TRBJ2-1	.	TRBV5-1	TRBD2	CASSLWGASGGVDNEQFF	TGCGCCAGCAGCCTCTGGGGTGCTAGCGGGGGGGTTGACAATGAGCAGTTCTTC
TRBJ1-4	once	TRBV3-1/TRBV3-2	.	CASRPDRDNEKLFF	TGTGCCAGCAGACCCGACAGAGATAATGAAAAACTGTTTTTT
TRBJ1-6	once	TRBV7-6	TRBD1	CASSPATGTNSPLHF	TGTGCCAGCAGCCCGGCGACAGGGACGAATTCACCCCTCCACTTT
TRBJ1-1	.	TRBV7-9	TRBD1	CASSLRTGKDTEAFF	TGTGCCAGCAGCTTGAGGACAGGGAAGGACACTGAAGCTTTCTTT
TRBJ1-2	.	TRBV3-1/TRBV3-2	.	CASSQVGSGDYGYTF	TGTGCCAGCAGCCAAGTAGGATCAGGGGACTATGGCTACACCTTC
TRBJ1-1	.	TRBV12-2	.	CASRPRQGPPTYTEAFF	TGTGCAAGTCGCCCTAGACAGGGGCCCCCCACTTACACTGAAGCTTTCTTT
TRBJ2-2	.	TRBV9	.	CASGEAFANTGELFF	TGTGCCAGCGGGGAGGCGTTCGCGAACACCGGGGAGCTGTTTTTT
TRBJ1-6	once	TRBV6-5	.	CASSYRTVNSPLHF	TGTGCCAGCAGTTATAGGACAGTAAATTCACCCCTCCACTTT
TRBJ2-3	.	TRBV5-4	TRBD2	CASSESASGAHTDTQYF	TGTGCCAGCAGCGAAAGCGCTAGCGGGGCCCATACAGATACGCAGTATTTT
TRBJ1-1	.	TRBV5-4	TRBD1	CASRHRDRGERTEAFF	TGTGCCAGCAGACACCGGGACAGGGGCGAAAGGACTGAAGCTTTCTTT
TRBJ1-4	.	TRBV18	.	CASSETWDEKLFF	TGTGCCAGCTCGGAGACCTGGGATGAAAAACTGTTTTTT
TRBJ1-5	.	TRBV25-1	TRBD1	CASSDWTGGGNQPQHF	TGTGCCAGCAGTGATTGGACAGGCGGGGGCAATCAGCCCCAGCATTTT
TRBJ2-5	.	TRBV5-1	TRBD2	CASSLAETSGDETQYF	TGCGCCAGCAGCTTGGCCGAAACTAGCGGGGACGAGACCCAGTACTTC
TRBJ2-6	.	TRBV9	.	CASSAVAGAGANVLTF	TGTGCCAGCAGCGCAGTAGCCGGGGCTGGGGCCAACGTCCTGACTTTC
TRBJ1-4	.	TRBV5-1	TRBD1	CASRTQTGGDEKLFF	TGCGCCAGCAGAACTCAAACAGGGGGCGACGAAAAACTGTTTTTT
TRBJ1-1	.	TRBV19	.	CASSLGLNTEAFF	TGTGCCAGTAGTCTGGGGCTGAACACTGAAGCTTTCTTT
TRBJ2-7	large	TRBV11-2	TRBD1	CASSLDPGGYEQYF	TGTGCCAGCAGCTTGGACCCAGGGGGCTACGAGCAGTACTTC
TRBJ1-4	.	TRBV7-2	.	CASSRTGPTNEKLFF	TGTGCCAGCAGCCGCACAGGGCCAACTAATGAAAAACTGTTTTTT
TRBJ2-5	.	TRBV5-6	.	CASSLDTRGQYF	TGTGCCAGCAGCCTGGACACAAGGGGCCAGTACTTC
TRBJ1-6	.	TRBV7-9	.	CASSFEGSPLHF	TGTGCCAGCAGCTTTGAGGGTTCACCCCTCCACTTT
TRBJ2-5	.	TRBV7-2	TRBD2	CASSLAPSGGQETQYF	TGTGCCAGCAGCTTAGCTCCTAGCGGGGGGCAAGAGACCCAGTACTTC
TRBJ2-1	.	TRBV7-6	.	CASSSAGYNEQFF	TGTGCCAGCAGCTCGGCGGGTTACAATGAGCAGTTCTTC
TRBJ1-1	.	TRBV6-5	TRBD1	CASTDRGAEAFF	TGTGCCAGCACCGACAGGGGGGCCGAAGCTTTCTTT
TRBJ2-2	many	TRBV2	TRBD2	CASSLAGGQHGELFF	TGTGCCAGCAGCCTAGCGGGGGGGCAACACGGGGAGCTGTTTTTT
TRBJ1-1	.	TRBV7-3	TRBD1	CASSLGRLRGTLQGANTEAFF	TGTGCCAGCAGCTTAGGTCGCCTTAGGGGGACTCTACAGGGGGCGAACACTGAAGCTTTCTTT
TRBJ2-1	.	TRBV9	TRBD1	CASSDGTGGKYEQFF	TGTGCCAGCAGCGACGGGACAGGGGGCAAATATGAGCAGTTCTTC
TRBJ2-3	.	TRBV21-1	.	CASNRLAGESTDTQYF	TGTGCCAGCAATCGACTAGCGGGGGAAAGCACAGATACGCAGTATTTT
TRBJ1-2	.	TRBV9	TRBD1	CASSADRALGYGYTF	TGTGCCAGCAGCGCCGACAGGGCTTTAGGGTATGGCTACACCTTC